This T cell receptor beta chain emerged from a study of OX40 agonist ivuxolimab in advanced cancers. Study details: While on treatment, patients had intravenous ivuxolimab at 0.01 to 10 mg/kg every 2 weeks.

Method: immunoSEQ multiplex PCR; TCRdb's copy keeps in-frame clones and lacks some. The profile shows about 41,000 clones, approximately 87% of them singletons. Regarding the study as a whole: On average, CD8+ T cells had more expanded clones than CD4+.

The J segment lost 3 bases and the V segment lost 0 bases, leaving 13 bases of the junction unmatched. The CDR3 runs to 18 residues. Germline-derived CDR1 and CDR2 are LGHNA and YSLEER. As for this clone: Its antigen is unidentified.

This receptor was taken from an adult with an advanced solid tumor such as melanoma, head and neck, liver or kidney cancer. This rearrangement joins TRBV4-3 to TRBJ2-7, with TRBD1 matching 8 bases. The specimen comprised CD4+ or CD8+ T cells sorted from blood, sampled in a trial of the OX40 agonist ivuxolimab. CDR3 sequence (DNA): TGCGCCAGCAGCCAAGAGTTCCGGACAGGGAACGTCTACTACGAGCAGTACTTC. It codes for CASSQEFRTGNVYYEQYF.